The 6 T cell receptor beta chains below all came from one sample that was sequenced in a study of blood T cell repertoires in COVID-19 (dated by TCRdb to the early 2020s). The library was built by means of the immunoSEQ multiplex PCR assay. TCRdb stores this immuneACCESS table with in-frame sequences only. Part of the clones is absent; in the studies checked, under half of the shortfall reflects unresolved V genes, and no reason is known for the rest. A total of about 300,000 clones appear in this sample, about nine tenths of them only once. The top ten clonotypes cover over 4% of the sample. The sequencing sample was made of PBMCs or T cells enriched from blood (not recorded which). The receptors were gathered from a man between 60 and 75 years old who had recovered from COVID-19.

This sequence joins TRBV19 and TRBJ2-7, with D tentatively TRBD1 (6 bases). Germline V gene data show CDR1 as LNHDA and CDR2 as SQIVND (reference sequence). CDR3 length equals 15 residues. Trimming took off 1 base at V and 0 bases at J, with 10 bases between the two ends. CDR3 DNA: TGTGCCAGTAGTATAGCCGGGACATCCTCCTACGAGCAGTACTTC. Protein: CASSIAGTSSYEQYF.

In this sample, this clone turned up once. CDR3 sequence reads: CASSPLTSGYNEQFF. CDR3 DNA: TGTGCCAGCTCACCACTCACTAGCGGTTACAATGAGCAGTTCTTC. J is TRBJ2-1 and V is TRBV18, with 8 bases fitting TRBD2. Per germline, CDR1 KGHSH and CDR2 LQKENI. V trimming: 1 base; J trimming: 4 bases; junction bases outside the gene matches: 3. The CDR3 is 15 residues long.

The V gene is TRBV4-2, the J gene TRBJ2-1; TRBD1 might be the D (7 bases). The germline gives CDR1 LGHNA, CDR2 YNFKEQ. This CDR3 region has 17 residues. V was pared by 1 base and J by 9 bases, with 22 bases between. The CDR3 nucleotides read TGTGCCAGCAGCCAAGGCTTAGGGGGCCGGGGGTTCGGTGAGCAGTTCTTC. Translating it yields CASSQGLGGRGFGEQFF.

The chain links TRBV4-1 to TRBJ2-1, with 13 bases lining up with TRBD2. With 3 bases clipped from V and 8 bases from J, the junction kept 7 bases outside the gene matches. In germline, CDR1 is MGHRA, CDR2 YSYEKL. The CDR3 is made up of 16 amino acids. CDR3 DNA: TGCGCCAGCAGCCACGGACTAGCGGGAGTTGGGTATGAGCAGTTCTTC. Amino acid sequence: CASSHGLAGVGYEQFF.

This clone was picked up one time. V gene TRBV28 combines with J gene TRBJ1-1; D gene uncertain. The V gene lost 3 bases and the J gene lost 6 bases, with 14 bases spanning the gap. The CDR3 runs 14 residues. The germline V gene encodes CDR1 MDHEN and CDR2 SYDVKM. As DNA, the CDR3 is TGTGCCAGCAGTTTCCCGAGTGGTCGGGCTGAAGCTTTCTTT. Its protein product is CASSFPSGRAEAFF.

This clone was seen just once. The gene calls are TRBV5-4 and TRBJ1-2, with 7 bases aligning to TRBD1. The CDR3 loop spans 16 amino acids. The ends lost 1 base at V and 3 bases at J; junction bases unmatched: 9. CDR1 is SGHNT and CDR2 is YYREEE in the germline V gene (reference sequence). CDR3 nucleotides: TGTGCCAGCAGCTTGCCAAGGGACAGTTTGTACTATGGCTACACCTTC. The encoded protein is CASSLPRDSLYYGYTF.